The subject of this entry is one TCR beta chain. This record comes from a study of technical replicates of blood from a handful of donors. Deletions cut 6 bases from V and 2 bases from J, with 17 bases between. CDR1 and CDR2 from the germline V gene are SGDLS and YYNGEE. This CDR3 has 15 residues. Assay used: immunoSEQ multiplex PCR; TCRdb lists only in-frame clones, some missing. The repertoire holds fewer than 90,000 clones, roughly 96% seen once, with 0.22% in the top ten. The V and J genes are TRBV9 and TRBJ2-5; D gene uncertain. The receptor's source is a human donor in good health. Sample: T cells isolated from PBMCs. Written as DNA, the CDR3 is TGTGCCAGCAACACGGGTACGTCTCCGCAAGAGACCCAGTACTTC. As protein: CASNTGTSPQETQYF.